A single sample gave rise to the 19 T cell receptor beta chains below, sequenced in a study of PD-L1 blockade in urothelial cancer. Sequencing was performed with immunoSEQ multiplex PCR; in TCRdb, only in-frame clones are kept and a portion is missing. The table includes 85,000 to 100,000 clones, approximately 90% detected once. The sample was PBMCs, taken around atezolizumab (anti-PD-L1) treatment. The receptors were gathered from a man in his fifties or sixties with urothelial cancer.

The rearrangement links TRBV5-1 to TRBJ1-1, with 9 positions matching TRBD1. The CDR3 length is 14 residues. The germline V gene encodes CDR1 SGHRS and CDR2 YFSETQ. J was trimmed by 4 bases and V by 3 bases; bases with no gene match: 4. The CDR3 here is CASSWDRAGTEAFF. The CDR3, as DNA: TGCGCCAGCAGCTGGGACAGGGCGGGCACTGAAGCTTTCTTT.

This sequence joins TRBV7-2 and TRBJ1-5; 8 nucleotides match TRBD1. This CDR3 has 14 amino acids. With V trimmed by 5 bases and J by 5 bases, 5 bases remained unmatched. Germline CDR1 is SGHTA and CDR2 is FQGNSA. CDR3 in DNA: TGTGCCAGCAGCGTACGACAGGGGTATCAGCCCCAGCATTTT. Translating gives CASSVRQGYQPQHF.

V is TRBV6-1 and J is TRBJ2-2; D call uncertain. This CDR3 is built from 14 residues. V lost 1 base to trimming and J lost 1 base, with 4 bases between them. Germline V lookup: CDR1 MNHNS, CDR2 SASEGT. In nucleotides, the CDR3 is TGTGCCAGCAGTGAAGTCTGGAACACCGGGGAGCTGTTTTTT. It encodes CASSEVWNTGELFF.

The J gene is TRBJ2-1, the V gene TRBV9; maybe TRBD2 (6 bases). Germline V gives CDR1 SGDLS, CDR2 YYNGEE. V was trimmed by 1 base and J by 8 bases, leaving 13 bases between them. The CDR3 contains 14 residues. The CDR3 bases are TGTGCCAGCAGCGTATCGACTAGTAGGGATGAGCAGTTCTTC. It encodes CASSVSTSRDEQFF.

The chain uses TRBV18 and TRBJ2-2; 7 positions agree with TRBD1. The V gene's germline CDR1 is KGHSH and CDR2 LQKENI. V lost 4 bases, J lost 2 bases, and 7 bases stayed unmatched. There are 16 residues in the CDR3. This chain's CDR3 is CASSLSTGVNTGELFF. The CDR3 DNA reads TGTGCCAGCTCACTATCTACAGGGGTTAACACCGGGGAGCTGTTTTTT.

The chain employs TRBV5-4 and TRBJ1-1, with a weak D call TRBD1 (5 bases). V lost 4 bases to trimming and J lost 0 bases, with 16 bases between them. Germline V lookup: CDR1 SGHNT, CDR2 YYREEE (reference sequence). This CDR3 contains 16 residues. The CDR3 DNA reads as TGTGCCAGCAGCCCTAGGGGTGACAGTATGAACACTGAAGCTTTCTTT. Its protein product is CASSPRGDSMNTEAFF.

The CDR3 loop reads CASKVGLSYEQYF. CDR3 coding DNA: TGTGCCAGCAAGGTCGGACTCTCCTACGAGCAGTACTTC. The chain has TRBV2 and TRBJ2-7; D possibly corresponds to TRBD2 (5 bases). The CDR3 spans 13 residues. Trimming removed 7 bases from V and 0 bases from J, with 10 bases in between. The germline V gene encodes CDR1 SNHLY and CDR2 FYNNEI. Full variable domain (missing parts from reference TRBV2 and TRBJ2-7): EPEVTQTPSHQVTQMGQEVILRCVPISNHLYFYWYRQILGQKVEFLVSFYNNEISEKSEIFDDQFSVERPDGSNFTLKIRSTKLEDSAMYFCASKVGLSYEQYFGPGTRLTVT.

The chain is built from TRBV6-5 and TRBJ2-7; 10 nucleotides agree with TRBD1. V lost 2 bases to trimming and J lost 9 bases; unmatched junction nucleotides: 4. CDR1 is MNHEY, CDR2 SVGAGI, per germline. CDR3 length: 13 residues. The CDR3 sequence is CASSYGTGAVQYF. As DNA, the CDR3 is TGTGCCAGCAGTTACGGGACAGGGGCTGTGCAGTACTTC.

This clone was observed a single time. The chain recombines TRBV28 with TRBJ2-3, with D hard to call. Trimming stripped 8 bases from V and 2 bases from J, with 11 bases between. The length of the CDR3 is 13 residues. The germline V gene has CDR1 MDHEN and CDR2 SYDVKM. The CDR3 loop is CASVEPTTDTQYF. The CDR3, as DNA: TGTGCCAGCGTGGAGCCGACCACAGATACGCAGTATTTT. Full variable domain (remainder filled in from reference TRBV28 and TRBJ2-3): DVKVTQSSRYLVKRTGEKVFLECVQDMDHENMFWYRQDPGLGLRLIYFSYDVKMKEKGDIPEGYSVSREKKERFSLILESASTNQTSMYLCASVEPTTDTQYFGPGTRLTVL.

The genes are TRBV19 and TRBJ1-1; the match to TRBD1 covers 10 bases. In germline, CDR1 is LNHDA, CDR2 SQIVND (reference sequence). The CDR3 contains 16 residues. V was pared by 3 bases and J by 5 bases, with 9 bases of the junction left unmatched. In DNA form, the CDR3 reads TGTGCCAGTAGTATCCCCCCGGGACAGGGGTCGACTGAAGCTTTCTTT. This translates into CASSIPPGQGSTEAFF.

This clone appeared a single time. One end of the junction fails to match germline, which may point to a read error. V and J are TRBV15 and TRBJ1-4; D is unclear. The CDR3 totals 13 residues. The germline V gene has CDR1 LNHNV and CDR2 YYDKDF (reference sequence). The CDR3: CATSDALNGKLFF. CDR3 nucleotides: TGTGCCACCAGCGATGCACTGAATGGAAAACTGTTTTTT.

V gene TRBV30 combines with J gene TRBJ1-3; weak D call: TRBD1 (6 bases). The CDR3 extends over 15 amino acids. V was cut by 0 bases and J by 2 bases, with 11 bases left in between. Looked up from germline, CDR1 is GTSNPN and CDR2 is SVGIG (reference sequence). The CDR3 nucleotides read TGTGCCTGGAGTGTACCGGGGACAACTGGAAACACCATATATTTT. Its translation: CAWSVPGTTGNTIYF.

The rearrangement uses TRBV29-1 and TRBJ1-4, with D unresolved. From germline, CDR1 is SQVTM and CDR2 ANQGSEA. V lost 8 bases and J lost 3, with 13 bases in between. The CDR3 is made up of 13 amino acids. CDR3 in amino acids: CSTTGVSNEKLFF. The CDR3, as DNA: TGCAGCACGACGGGAGTGTCTAATGAAAAACTGTTTTTT.

The chain recombines TRBV29-1 with TRBJ2-1, with 8 nucleotides matching TRBD2. CDR3 length: 15 amino acids. Germline CDR1 reads SQVTM; CDR2 reads ANQGSEA. V was pared by 1 base and J by 6 bases, with 8 bases of the junction left unmatched. Here the CDR3 DNA reads TGCAGCGTTGAAGGACTAGCGCAAACCCGCAATGAGCAGTTCTTC. Translation: CSVEGLAQTRNEQFF.

J is TRBJ2-1 and V is TRBV10-1; tentatively, D is TRBD2 (7 bases). This CDR3 region has 17 residues. Trimming removed 3 bases from V and 8 bases from J, with 23 bases in between. Germline V gene data show CDR1 as WNHNN and CDR2 as SYGVQD (reference sequence). The CDR3: CASSDMRTTGEGDEQFF. In DNA form, the CDR3 reads TGCGCCAGCAGTGATATGCGGACGACGGGGGAGGGGGATGAGCAGTTCTTC.

V is TRBV27 and J is TRBJ2-7; TRBD2 matches at 8 bases. This CDR3 comprises 14 residues. Trimming cost V 5 bases and J 1 base; bases outside gene matches: 4. Germline lookup yields CDR1 MNHEY and CDR2 SMNVEV (reference sequence). The CDR3 spells CASSPGLGSYEQYF. In DNA, the CDR3 is TGTGCCAGCAGTCCGGGACTAGGTTCCTACGAGCAGTACTTC.

The rearrangement links TRBV5-5 to TRBJ2-1, with D possibly TRBD2 on 6 matching bases. Germline CDR1 is SGHKS and CDR2 is YYEKEE (reference sequence). V was pared by 6 bases and J by 6 bases, with 19 bases between. This CDR3 comprises 15 residues. CDR3 nucleotides: TGTGCCAGCACCTCGGGTGGTAGCGGTTTCAATGAGCAGTTCTTC. Residues: CASTSGGSGFNEQFF.

This clone occurred a few times. This sequence joins TRBV5-4 and TRBJ1-3; TRBD1 aligns across 7 bases. From germline, CDR1 is SGHNT and CDR2 YYREEE (reference sequence). V was clipped by 4 bases and J by 0 bases; unmatched bases: 13. The CDR3 is made up of 18 amino acids. The CDR3 nucleotides read TGTGCCAGCAGCCGCCGGGACAGAAGTTTTTTCTCTGGAAACACCATATATTTT. It is translated as CASSRRDRSFFSGNTIYF.

This chain's CDR3 is CASSLEGTPPEKLFF. The DNA of the CDR3 is TGTGCCAGCAGCTTGGAGGGGACACCCCCTGAAAAACTGTTTTTT. V is TRBV5-4 and J is TRBJ1-4; D is possibly TRBD1 (6 bases). Germline lookup yields CDR1 SGHNT and CDR2 YYREEE (reference sequence). CDR3 length: 15 amino acids. Trimming left V 0 bases short and J 7 bases short, with 13 bases between.